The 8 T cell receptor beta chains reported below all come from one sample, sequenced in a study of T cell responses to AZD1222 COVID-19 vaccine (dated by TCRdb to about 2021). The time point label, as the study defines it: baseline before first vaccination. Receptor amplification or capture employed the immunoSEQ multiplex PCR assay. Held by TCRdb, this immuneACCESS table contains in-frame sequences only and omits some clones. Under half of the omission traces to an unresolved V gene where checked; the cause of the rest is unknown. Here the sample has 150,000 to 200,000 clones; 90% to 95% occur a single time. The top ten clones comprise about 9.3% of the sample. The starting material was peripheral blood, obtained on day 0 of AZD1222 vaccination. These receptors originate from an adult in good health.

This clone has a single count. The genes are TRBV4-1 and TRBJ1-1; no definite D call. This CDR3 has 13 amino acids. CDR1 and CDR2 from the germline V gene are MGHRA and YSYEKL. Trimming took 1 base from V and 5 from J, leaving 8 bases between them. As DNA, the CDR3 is TGCGCCAGCAGCCAAGGCAGAGGGACTGAAGCTTTCTTT. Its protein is CASSQGRGTEAFF.

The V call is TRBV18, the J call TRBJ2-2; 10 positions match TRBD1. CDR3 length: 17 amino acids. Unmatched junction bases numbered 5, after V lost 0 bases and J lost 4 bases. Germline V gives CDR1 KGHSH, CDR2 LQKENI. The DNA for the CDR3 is TGTGCCAGCTCACCACCGGGGACAGGGGCGAGCACCGGGGAGCTGTTTTTT. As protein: CASSPPGTGASTGELFF. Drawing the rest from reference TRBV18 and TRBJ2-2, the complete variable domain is NAGVMQNPRHLVRRRGQEARLRCSPMKGHSHVYWYRQLPEEGLKFMVYLQKENIIDESGMPKERFSAEFPKEGPSILRIQQVVRGDSAAYFCASSPPGTGASTGELFFGEGSRLTVL.

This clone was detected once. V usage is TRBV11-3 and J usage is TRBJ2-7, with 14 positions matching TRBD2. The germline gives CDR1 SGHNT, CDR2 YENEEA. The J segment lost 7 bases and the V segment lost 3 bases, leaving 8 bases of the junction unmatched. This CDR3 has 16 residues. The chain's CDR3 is CASSFTGTSGSGEQYF. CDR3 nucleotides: TGTGCCAGCAGCTTCACCGGGACTAGCGGGAGTGGGGAGCAGTACTTC.

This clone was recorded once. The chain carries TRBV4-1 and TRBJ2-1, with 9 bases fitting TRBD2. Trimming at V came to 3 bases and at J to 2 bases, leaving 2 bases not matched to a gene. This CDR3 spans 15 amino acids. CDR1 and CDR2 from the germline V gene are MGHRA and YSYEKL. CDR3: CASSQLAGAYNEQFF. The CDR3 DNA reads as TGCGCCAGCAGCCAGTTAGCGGGGGCCTACAATGAGCAGTTCTTC.

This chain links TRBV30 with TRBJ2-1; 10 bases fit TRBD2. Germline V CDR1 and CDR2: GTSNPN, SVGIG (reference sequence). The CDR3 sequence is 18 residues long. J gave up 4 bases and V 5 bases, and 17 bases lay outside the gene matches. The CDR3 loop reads CAWRVGGGLAGAYNEQFF. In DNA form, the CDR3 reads TGTGCCTGGCGGGTAGGGGGGGGGCTAGCGGGAGCTTACAATGAGCAGTTCTTC. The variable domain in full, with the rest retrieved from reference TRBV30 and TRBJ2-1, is SQTIHQWPATLVQPVGSPLSLECTVEGTSNPNLYWYRQAAGRGLQLLFYSVGIGQISSEVPQNLSASRPQDRQFILSSKKLLLSDSGFYLCAWRVGGGLAGAYNEQFFGPGTRLTVL.

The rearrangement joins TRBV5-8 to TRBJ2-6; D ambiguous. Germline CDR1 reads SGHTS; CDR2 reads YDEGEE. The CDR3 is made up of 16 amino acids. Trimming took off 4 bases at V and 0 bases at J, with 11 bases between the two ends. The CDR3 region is CASSLGRLSGANVLTF. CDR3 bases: TGTGCCAGCAGCCTCGGACGCCTCTCTGGGGCCAACGTCCTGACTTTC.

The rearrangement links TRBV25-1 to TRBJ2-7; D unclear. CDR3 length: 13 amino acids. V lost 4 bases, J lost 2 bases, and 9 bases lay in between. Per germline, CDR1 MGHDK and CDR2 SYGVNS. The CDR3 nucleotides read TGTGCCAGCAGTGGTATTTGGCCCTACGAGCAGTACTTC. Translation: CASSGIWPYEQYF.

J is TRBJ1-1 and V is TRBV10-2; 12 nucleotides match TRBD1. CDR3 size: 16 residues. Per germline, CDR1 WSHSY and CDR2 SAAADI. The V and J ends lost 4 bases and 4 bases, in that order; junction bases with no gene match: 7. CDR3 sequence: CASSAGQGASGTEAFF. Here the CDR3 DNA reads TGCGCCAGCAGTGCGGGACAGGGGGCGTCGGGCACTGAAGCTTTCTTT.